Shown below are 14 T cell receptor beta chains from a single sample sequenced in a study of blood T cell repertoires in COVID-19. The data were produced by immunoSEQ multiplex PCR, yet TCRdb's version contains in-frame clones alone and is incomplete. This sample has some 300,000 clones, with around nine tenths found just once. Sequencing was carried out using peripheral blood. Receptors originate from a woman between 65 and 79 years old with COVID-19, enrolled during active disease.

A remark on this clone: Within the sample, other DNA sequences also encode this same CDR3. The chain couples TRBV5-1 to TRBJ2-5; no clear D gene. The CDR3 sequence is 14 residues long. The V end was cut by 0 bases, the J end by 3 bases, with 9 bases between. Germline V gives CDR1 SGHRS, CDR2 YFSETQ. The CDR3 region has the DNA TGCGCCAGCAGCTTGGACAGAACCGAAGAGACCCAGTACTTC. Protein sequence: CASSLDRTEETQYF.

The chain carries TRBV19 and TRBJ1-2, with no clear D. Germline CDR1 is LNHDA and CDR2 is SQIVND (reference sequence). V shed 3 bases and J shed 7 bases, with 15 bases lying between them. The CDR3 loop spans 14 amino acids. CDR3 coding DNA: TGTGCCAGTAGTATGGGAGGGTATCAGCGTGGCTACACCTTC. Protein: CASSMGGYQRGYTF.

The V and J genes are TRBV18 and TRBJ2-3, with 13 bases that match TRBD2. Trimming removed 3 bases from V and 2 bases from J; junction bases left unmatched: 8. Germline CDR1 and CDR2: KGHSH and LQKENI. The CDR3 has 18 amino acids. The CDR3 DNA is TGTGCCAGCTCACCTACTAGCGGGGGGGCCGACGACACAGATACGCAGTATTTT. This codes for CASSPTSGGADDTDTQYF.

There are a few counts of this clone. This chain joins TRBV30 and TRBJ1-2; D remains unclear. The germline CDR1 and CDR2 sequences are GTSNPN and SVGIG (reference sequence). V was shortened by 2 bases and J by 0 bases, with 10 bases between the two germline ends. The length of the CDR3 is 14 residues. DNA for the CDR3: TGTGCCTGGAGTTACACCATTTCTAACTATGGCTACACCTTC. It specifies CAWSYTISNYGYTF.

The chain uses TRBV24-1 and TRBJ2-1; D is uncertain. Trimming removed 5 bases at V and 10 bases at J, with 14 bases between. The CDR3 has 13 residues. CDR1 KGHDR and CDR2 SFDVKD come from the germline V gene. This CDR3 is CATSGSDFEEQFF. The CDR3 coding sequence is TGTGCCACCAGTGGTTCTGATTTCGAGGAGCAGTTCTTC.

The V gene is TRBV5-1, the J gene TRBJ2-7; TRBD1 agrees at 7 bases. The germline CDR1 and CDR2 sequences are SGHRS and YFSETQ. J was trimmed by 5 bases and V by 0 bases; bases with no gene match: 5. The CDR3 runs to 14 residues. CDR3 nucleotides: TGCGCCAGCAGCTTGGGACAGGGTTTGAACGAGCAGTACTTC. It codes for CASSLGQGLNEQYF.

This clone was observed a few times. The chain is built from TRBV10-1 and TRBJ2-3, with 7 bases identical to TRBD2. J lost 7 bases, V lost 6 bases, and 10 bases had no gene match. This CDR3 is 14 amino acids long. CDR1 and CDR2 (germline): WNHNN, SYGVQD (reference sequence). CDR3 in amino acids: CASSGPGLPYTQYF. Written as DNA, the CDR3 is TGCGCCAGCAGCGGTCCGGGACTACCTTATACGCAGTATTTT.

The chain is built from TRBV29-1 and TRBJ2-5; 8 nucleotides align to TRBD1. Trimming at V came to 6 bases and at J to 4 bases, leaving 7 bases not matched to a gene. The CDR3 has 13 residues. The germline V gene has CDR1 SQVTM and CDR2 ANQGSEA. CDR3 amino acids: CSVHDRGRETQYF. The CDR3 DNA reads as TGCAGCGTACACGACAGGGGTAGAGAGACCCAGTACTTC.

CDR3 sequence reads: CASSVILAEQFF. Written as DNA, the CDR3 is TGTGCCAGCAGTGTGATCTTAGCGGAGCAGTTCTTC. V is TRBV2 and J is TRBJ2-1; D perhaps matches TRBD2 (5 bases). Trimming cost V 4 bases and J 10 bases, with 11 bases left between them. From germline, CDR1 is SNHLY and CDR2 FYNNEI. This CDR3 contains 12 residues.

V and J are TRBV2 and TRBJ1-2, with 12 nucleotides matching TRBD1. Germline V lookup: CDR1 SNHLY, CDR2 FYNNEI. The CDR3 extends over 12 amino acids. The junction had 2 bases not matched to a gene; V was cut back by 7 bases and J by 8 bases. CDR3 bases: TGTGCCAGCACGGGGACAGGGGGCGGCTACACCTTC. It is translated as CASTGTGGGYTF.

The chain is built from TRBV29-1 and TRBJ2-3; 8 bases fit TRBD2. CDR3 length: 14 amino acids. V was clipped by 6 bases and J by 6 bases; unmatched bases: 11. CDR1 SQVTM and CDR2 ANQGSEA come from the germline V gene. DNA of the CDR3: TGCAGCGTCCTAGGCCGGGGGGGTAGCGATACGCAGTATTTT. It specifies CSVLGRGGSDTQYF.

This rearrangement joins TRBV7-9 to TRBJ2-2; 11 bases match TRBD1. V lost 2 bases to trimming and J lost 6 bases; unmatched junction nucleotides: 2. CDR1 is SEHNR and CDR2 is FQNEAQ in the germline V gene (reference sequence). The CDR3 sequence is 15 residues long. DNA for the CDR3: TGTGCCAGCAGCTTACGGACAGGGGGCCCCGGGGAGCTGTTTTTT. Amino acids: CASSLRTGGPGELFF.

The chain joins TRBV2 to TRBJ1-6; 7 bases agree with TRBD1. J gave up 6 bases and V 1 base, and 3 bases lay outside the gene matches. This CDR3 is 15 amino acids long. Germline V gene data show CDR1 as SNHLY and CDR2 as FYNNEI. In DNA, the CDR3 is TGTGCCAGCAGTGAAGGACAGGGAATTAATTCACCCCTCCACTTT. Encoded protein: CASSEGQGINSPLHF.

The chain is built from TRBV18 and TRBJ2-6; no reliable D call. Germline-derived CDR1 and CDR2 are KGHSH and LQKENI. CDR3 size: 16 residues. The V end was cut by 2 bases, the J end by 0 bases, with 8 bases between. CDR3 amino acids: CASSPVSSSGANVLTF. The CDR3 DNA reads as TGTGCCAGCTCACCAGTTAGCAGCTCTGGGGCCAACGTCCTGACTTTC.